The present entry profiles one T cell receptor (beta chain) with its context. This sample is part of a study of blood T cell repertoires in COVID-19. The CDR3 spans 16 residues. Germline CDR1 is SGHAT and CDR2 is FQNNGV. The junction had 8 bases not matched to a gene; V was cut back by 1 base and J by 7 bases. Clones were read by immunoSEQ multiplex PCR, and TCRdb kept only the in-frame ones, dropping some. The data hold under 300,000 clones, with roughly nine tenths observed a single time. Sequenced: PBMCs or T cells enriched from blood (not recorded which). This chain joins TRBV11-2 and TRBJ2-1; 9 bases are a match to TRBD2. The sequence was obtained from a woman in her twenties or thirties with acute COVID-19. This CDR3 is CASSLVMTSGQNEQFF. The CDR3 nucleotides read TGTGCCAGCAGCTTAGTCATGACTAGCGGACAGAATGAGCAGTTCTTC.